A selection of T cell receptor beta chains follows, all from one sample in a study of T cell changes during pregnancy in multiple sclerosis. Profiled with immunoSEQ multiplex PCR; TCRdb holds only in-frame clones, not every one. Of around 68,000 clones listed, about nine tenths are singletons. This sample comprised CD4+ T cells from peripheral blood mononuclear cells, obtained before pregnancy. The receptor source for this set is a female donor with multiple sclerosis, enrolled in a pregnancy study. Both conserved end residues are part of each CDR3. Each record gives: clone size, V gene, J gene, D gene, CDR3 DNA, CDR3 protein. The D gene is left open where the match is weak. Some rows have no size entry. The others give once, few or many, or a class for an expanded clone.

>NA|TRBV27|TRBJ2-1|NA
TGTGCCAGCAGACAAAGGGGAGAGCAGTTCTTC
CASRQRGEQFF
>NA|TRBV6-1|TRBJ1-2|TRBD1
TGTGCCAGCAGGCCCAGGGGACAGCCCTATGGCTACACCTTC
CASRPRGQPYGYTF
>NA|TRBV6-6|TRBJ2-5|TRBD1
TGTGCCAGCAGTAACCACAGGGGCGGGGAGACCCAGTACTTC
CASSNHRGGETQYF
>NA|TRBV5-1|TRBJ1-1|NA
TGCGCCAGCACCGAAGGGACTTTTAAATTCATGAACACTGAAGCTTTCTTT
CASTEGTFKFMNTEAFF
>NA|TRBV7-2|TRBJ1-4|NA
TGTGCCAGCAGCCCCCGGGGGGCAGGTCTAAGTTCAAATGAAAAACTGTTTTTT
CASSPRGAGLSSNEKLFF
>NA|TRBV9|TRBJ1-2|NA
TGTGCCAGCAGCACCCTGACAGGACGCTATGGCTACACCTTC
CASSTLTGRYGYTF
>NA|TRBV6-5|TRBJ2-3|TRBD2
TGTGCCAGCAGTTACACTAGCGGGGCCGATACGCAGTATTTT
CASSYTSGADTQYF
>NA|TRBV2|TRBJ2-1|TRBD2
TGTGCCAGCACCCCGGTAGCGGGGGCCCACAATGAGCAGTTCTTC
CASTPVAGAHNEQFF
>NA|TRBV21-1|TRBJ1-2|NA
TGTGCCAGCAGCAAGACGACAGCCAACTATGGCTACACCTTC
CASSKTTANYGYTF
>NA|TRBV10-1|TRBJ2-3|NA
TGCGCCAGCACCATCCGGGACACCGAGGTTAACGATACGCAGTATTTT
CASTIRDTEVNDTQYF
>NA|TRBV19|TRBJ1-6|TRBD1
TGTGCCAGTAGTACGACAGGGAATCGGGATTCACCCCTCCACTTT
CASSTTGNRDSPLHF
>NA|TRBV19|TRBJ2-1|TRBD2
TGTGCCAGTAGTATAGTGGGGCGGGGGACTAGATCTAATGAGCAGTTCTTC
CASSIVGRGTRSNEQFF
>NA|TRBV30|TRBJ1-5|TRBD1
TGTGCCTGGAGGGACAGGGGAAATTCTCAGCCCCAGCATTTT
CAWRDRGNSQPQHF
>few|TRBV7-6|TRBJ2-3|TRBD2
TGTGCCAGCAGCTTAGGGCTAGCGGGGGGCGCTAGCACAGATACGCAGTATTTT
CASSLGLAGGASTDTQYF
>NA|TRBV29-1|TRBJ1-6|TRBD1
TGCAGCGTGGGACAGGGGAAAAATTCACCCCTCCACTTT
CSVGQGKNSPLHF
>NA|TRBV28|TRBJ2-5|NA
TGTGCCAGCAGTCCCTTCGGACTCTCTGAGACCCAGTACTTC
CASSPFGLSETQYF
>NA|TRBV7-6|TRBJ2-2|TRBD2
TGTGCCAGCAGCTTAGTGGCGGCTAGCGGGGGCCCGAACACCGGGGAGCTGTTTTTT
CASSLVAASGGPNTGELFF
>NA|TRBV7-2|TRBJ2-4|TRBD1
TGTGCCAGCAGCCACGGACAGGCAAACATTCAGTACTTC
CASSHGQANIQYF
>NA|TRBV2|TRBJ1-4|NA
TGTGCCAGCAATCCCCGGGAGGGGGGAAAACTGTTTTTT
CASNPREGGKLFF
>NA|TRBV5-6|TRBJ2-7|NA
TGTGCCAGCAGCTTGGGACTTGGACAGCCCTACGAGCAGTACTTC
CASSLGLGQPYEQYF
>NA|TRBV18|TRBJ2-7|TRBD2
TGTGCCAGCTCACCGGGACTAGCCCAGGGGGAGCAGTACTTC
CASSPGLAQGEQYF
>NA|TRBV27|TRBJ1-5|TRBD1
TGTGCCAGCAGTCCCCGGACAGGGACAAATCAGCCCCAGCATTTT
CASSPRTGTNQPQHF
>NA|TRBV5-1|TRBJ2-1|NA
TGCGCCAGCAGAAGGCGAGGTACGGATGAGCAGTTCTTC
CASRRRGTDEQFF
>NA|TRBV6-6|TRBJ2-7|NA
TGTGCCAGCAGTTTCGACAGAGCCTACGAGCAGTACTTC
CASSFDRAYEQYF
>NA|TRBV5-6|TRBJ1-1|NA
TGTGCCAGCAGCTCCCGCCCGGGCACTGAAGCTTTCTTT
CASSSRPGTEAFF
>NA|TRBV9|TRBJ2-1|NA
TGTGCCAGCAGCGGACCGGAGCAGGAGCAGTTCTTC
CASSGPEQEQFF
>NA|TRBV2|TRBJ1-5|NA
TGTGCCAGCAGTGACCCCCCGCAGCCCCAGCATTTT
CASSDPPQPQHF
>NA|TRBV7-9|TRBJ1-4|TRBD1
TGTGCCAGCAGCTTAGGCGGGACAGGGAATGAAAAACTGTTTTTT
CASSLGGTGNEKLFF
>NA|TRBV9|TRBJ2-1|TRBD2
TGTGCCAGCAGCGCAGGACTAGCGGACTACAATGAGCAGTTCTTC
CASSAGLADYNEQFF
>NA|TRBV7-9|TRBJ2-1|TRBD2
TGTGCCAGCAGCTTGAAGTCAGTAATAGCGGGGAGCCATGAGCAGTTCTTC
CASSLKSVIAGSHEQFF
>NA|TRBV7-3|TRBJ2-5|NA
TGTGCCAGCGGACGCAGTCAGGGAGAGACCCAGTACTTC
CASGRSQGETQYF
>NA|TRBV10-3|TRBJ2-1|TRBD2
TGTGCCATCAGTGAACCGGGGGGGCCCTACAATGAGCAGTTCTTC
CAISEPGGPYNEQFF
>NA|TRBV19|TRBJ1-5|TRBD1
TGTGCCAGTAGTATAGCCGGCGTAACAGGGGCTCGGCCCCAGCATTTT
CASSIAGVTGARPQHF
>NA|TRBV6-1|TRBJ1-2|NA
TGTGCCAGCAGAAAAATGGGACTGAATTCCTATGGCTACACCTTC
CASRKMGLNSYGYTF
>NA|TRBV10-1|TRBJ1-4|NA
TGCGCCAGCCGACTCGGGTCCGGGACAACTAATGAAAAACTGTTTTTT
CASRLGSGTTNEKLFF
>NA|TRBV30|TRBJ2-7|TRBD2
TGTGCCTGGAGCCTCAAGCGGGGGCGGGTTTACGAGCAGTACTTC
CAWSLKRGRVYEQYF
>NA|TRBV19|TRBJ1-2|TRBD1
TGTGCCAGTAGTATGGACAGGGGGAGTGAGGTGTATGGCTACACCTTC
CASSMDRGSEVYGYTF
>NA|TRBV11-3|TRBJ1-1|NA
TGTGCCAGCAGCTTGCCCGGGGGGACTGAAGCTTTCTTT
CASSLPGGTEAFF
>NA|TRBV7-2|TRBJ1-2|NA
TGTGCCAGCAGCCCCCGTTGGGGCCTCCGAACGGGTGGCTACACCTTC
CASSPRWGLRTGGYTF
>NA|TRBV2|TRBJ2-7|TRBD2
TGTGCCAGCTGGGATGTTGGACTAGCGAAGCACGAGCAGTACTTC
CASWDVGLAKHEQYF
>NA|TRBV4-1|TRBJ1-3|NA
TGCGCCAGCAGCCGCCTTTTTGGGGGGGAGAACTCCGCTGGAAACACCATATATTTT
CASSRLFGGENSAGNTIYF
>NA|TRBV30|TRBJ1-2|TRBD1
TGTGCCTGGGGGGAACAGGGGTGGTATGGCTACACCTTC
CAWGEQGWYGYTF
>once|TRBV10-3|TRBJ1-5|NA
TGTGCCATCAGCCAGGAGGGCATCGGACAGCCCCAGCATTTT
CAISQEGIGQPQHF
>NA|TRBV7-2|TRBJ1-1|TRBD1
TGTGCCAGCAGCTGGGGACAGGGGATAACTGAAGCTTTCTTT
CASSWGQGITEAFF
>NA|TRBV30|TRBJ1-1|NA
TGTGCCCGCATGGGAGGCACTGAAGCTTTCTTT
CARMGGTEAFF
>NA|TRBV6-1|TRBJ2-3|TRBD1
TGTGCCAGCAGGGACAGGGGGCTGGCAGATACGCAGTATTTT
CASRDRGLADTQYF
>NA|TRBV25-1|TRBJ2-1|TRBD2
TGTGCCAGCAGTGATACCCAAATGGTAGCGGGAGTACGGAATGAGCAGTTCTTC
CASSDTQMVAGVRNEQFF
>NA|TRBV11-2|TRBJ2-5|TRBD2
TGTGCCAGCAGTTTGGGTGAGCGGGAGTTTAGAGAGACCCAGTACTTC
CASSLGEREFRETQYF
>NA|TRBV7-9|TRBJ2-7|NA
TGTGCCAGCAGCTCAAGTGCAGCGATCTACGAGCAGTACTTC
CASSSSAAIYEQYF
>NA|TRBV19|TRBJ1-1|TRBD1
TGTGCCAGTAACCCGACAGGGCGGACTGAAGCTTTCTTT
CASNPTGRTEAFF
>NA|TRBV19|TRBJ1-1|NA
TGTGCCAGTAGTACCCTCGGGGGGCGGACTGAAGCTTTCTTT
CASSTLGGRTEAFF
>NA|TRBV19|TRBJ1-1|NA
TGTGCCAGTAGCCCAGACAGAATGAACACTGAAGCTTTCTTT
CASSPDRMNTEAFF
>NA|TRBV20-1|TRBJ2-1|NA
TGCATCGACAGGTCCTACAATGAGCAGTTCTTC
CIDRSYNEQFF
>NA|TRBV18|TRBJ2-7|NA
TGTGCCAGCTCACCCAGGGCCTCGAGCTCCTACGAGCAGTACTTC
CASSPRASSSYEQYF
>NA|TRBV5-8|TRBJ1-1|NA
TGTGCCAGCAGCTATACTACAGGGAACACTGAAGCTTTCTTT
CASSYTTGNTEAFF